This TCR beta chain appears in the sequencing data of a study of shared clonotypes between healthy human individuals. The study's findings and limits: Sharing across several donors was seen in 4% to 5.5% of naive CD4 clonotypes.

Of note for this clone: Antigen unknown.

Germline CDR1 KGHSH, CDR2 LQKENI. The CDR3 is 15 amino acids. V dropped 6 bases and J dropped 4; count of bases not matched to a gene: 4. Clones were sequenced by immunoSEQ multiplex PCR, and TCRdb holds only the in-frame ones, with some missing. In the table there are about 990,000 clones, about 80% of which are singletons. Sequencing was carried out using memory CD4+ T cells from PBMCs. Subset in this sample: CD45RA-negative fraction. This sequence joins TRBV18 and TRBJ2-5; the match to TRBD2 covers 14 bases. This TCR was sampled from a man in his late teens or twenties in good health. Some clones in this sample may be carry-over from other donors' samples. The CDR3 bases are TGTGCCAGCTCCGAGGGACTAGCGGGAGCAGAGACCCAGTACTTC. As protein: CASSEGLAGAETQYF.